This TCR beta chain was captured by sequencing in a study of Graves' ophthalmopathy and Graves' hyperthyroidism. Regarding the study as a whole: Ophthalmopathy versus stable hyperthyroidism: 13-signature model gave 85% to 90% sensitivity, approximately 80% specificity. Blood contained most expanded thyroid clonotypes exceeding 0.001 frequency.

Each donor who had ophthalmopathy showed moderate-to-severe activity, a CAS of ≥3, a NOSPECS of ≥4, and a duration under 3 months. It was on clinical symptoms, serum thyroxine, TRAb, thyroid ultrasound and orbital computed tomography that diagnosis relied. Germline CDR1 SGHTA, CDR2 FQGTGA. The V gene lost 5 bases and the J gene lost 6 bases, with 14 bases spanning the gap. CDR3 length equals 13 residues. Of note for this clonotype: The antigen is unknown.

CDR3 regions of TCR beta were amplified from RNA transcripts. HTBI primers were employed in first-round RT-PCR, then a second-round multiplex PCR followed. TCRdb called the multiplex PCR reads again in MiXCR, with one record for every CDR3 protein. This table holds about 740,000 distinct CDR3 sequences, around 40% found once. The chain couples TRBV7-3 to TRBJ2-7; D possibly matches TRBD1 or TRBD2 (5 bases each). This clonotype was sampled from an adult man with Graves' ophthalmopathy. The sequenced material came from peripheral blood. The CDR3 DNA reads as TGTGCCAGCAGCGCAGTCAGGGAGAGCGAGCAGTACTTC. Translation gives CASSAVRESEQYF.